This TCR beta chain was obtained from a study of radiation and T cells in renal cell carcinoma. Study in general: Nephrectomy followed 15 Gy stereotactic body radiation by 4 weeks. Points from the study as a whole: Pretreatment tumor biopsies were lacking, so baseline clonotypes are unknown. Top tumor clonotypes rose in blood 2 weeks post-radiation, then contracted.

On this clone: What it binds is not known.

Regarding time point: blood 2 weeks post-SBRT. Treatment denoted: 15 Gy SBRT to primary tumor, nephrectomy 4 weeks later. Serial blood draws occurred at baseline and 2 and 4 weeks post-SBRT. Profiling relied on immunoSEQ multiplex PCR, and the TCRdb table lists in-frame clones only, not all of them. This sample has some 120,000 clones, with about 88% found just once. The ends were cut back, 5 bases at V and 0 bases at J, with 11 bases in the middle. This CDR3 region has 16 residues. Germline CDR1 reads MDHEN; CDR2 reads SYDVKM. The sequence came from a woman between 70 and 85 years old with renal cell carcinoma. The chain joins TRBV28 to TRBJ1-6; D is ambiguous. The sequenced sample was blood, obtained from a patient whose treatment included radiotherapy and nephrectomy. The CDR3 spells CASSGDHSSYNSPLHF. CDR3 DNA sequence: TGTGCCAGCAGTGGCGACCACAGCTCCTATAATTCACCCCTCCACTTT.